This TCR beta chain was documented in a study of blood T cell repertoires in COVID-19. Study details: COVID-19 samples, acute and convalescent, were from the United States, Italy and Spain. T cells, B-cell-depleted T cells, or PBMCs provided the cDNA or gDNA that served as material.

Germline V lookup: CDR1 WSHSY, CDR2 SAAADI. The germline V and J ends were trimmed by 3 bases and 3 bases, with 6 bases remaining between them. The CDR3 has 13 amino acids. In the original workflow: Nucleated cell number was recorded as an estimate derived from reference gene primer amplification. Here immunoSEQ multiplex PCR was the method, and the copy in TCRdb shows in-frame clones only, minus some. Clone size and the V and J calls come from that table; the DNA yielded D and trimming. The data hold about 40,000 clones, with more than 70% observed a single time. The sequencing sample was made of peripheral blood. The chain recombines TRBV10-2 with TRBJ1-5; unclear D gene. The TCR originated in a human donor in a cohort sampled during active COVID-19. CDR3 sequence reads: CASSDSANQPQHF. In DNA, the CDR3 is TGCGCCAGCAGTGACAGTGCCAATCAGCCCCAGCATTTT.